The 21 T cell receptor beta chains below were found in one sample sequenced in a study of cytomegalovirus exposure and HLA in healthy donors. Generated by immunoSEQ multiplex PCR, the TCRdb table keeps only in-frame clones and is missing some. The data hold over 110,000 clones, with around 87% observed a single time. Sequencing was performed on PBMCs. These receptors all stem from a man aged 18 to 29 in good health and CMV-seropositive.

This clone came up once. The V and J genes are TRBV7-9 and TRBJ1-1; 10 bases agree with TRBD1. This CDR3 contains 16 residues. Germline CDR1 and CDR2: SEHNR and FQNEAQ (reference sequence). V trimming: 1 base; J trimming: 9 bases; junction bases outside the gene matches: 11. Here the CDR3 DNA reads TGTGCCAGCAGCTTAGTCGGCAGCGGACAGGGGGGAAAAGCTTTCTTT. As protein: CASSLVGSGQGGKAFF. Variable domain in full (rest from reference TRBV7-9 and TRBJ1-1): DTGVSQNPRHKITKRGQNVTFRCDPISEHNRLYWYRQTLGQGPEFLTYFQNEAQLEKSRLLSDRFSAERPKGSFSTLEIQRTEQGDSAMYLCASSLVGSGQGGKAFFGQGTRLTVV.

The chain recombines TRBV7-6 with TRBJ2-6; TRBD2 matches 9 bases. V shed 3 bases, J shed 0 bases, and the junction held 6 bases outside the gene matches. CDR3 size: 18 residues. Germline CDR1 and CDR2: SGHVS and FNYEAQ. CDR3 nucleotide sequence: TGTGCCAGCAGCTTGCTAGCGGGGCCTAGCTCTGGGGCCAACGTCCTGACTTTC. Amino acids: CASSLLAGPSSGANVLTF.

This clone was detected only a few times. V usage is TRBV6-7 and J usage is TRBJ2-2; 9 positions match TRBD1. TRBV6-7 is given ORF status, its function remaining uncertain. The CDR3 contains 16 residues. Trimming removed 9 bases from V and 5 bases from J; junction bases left unmatched: 13. The CDR3 sequence: CARGAIGTGRTGELFF. In nucleotides, the CDR3 is TGTGCCAGGGGAGCCATTGGGACAGGGAGGACCGGGGAGCTGTTTTTT.

The table lists this clone with a count of one. V is TRBV10-1 and J is TRBJ1-5, with 9 bases matching TRBD1. Germline assignment: CDR1 WNHNN and CDR2 SYGVQD (reference sequence). The length of the CDR3 is 16 residues. The trim removed 8 bases at V and 2 bases at J, leaving 10 bases unmatched. DNA for the CDR3: TGCGCCAGCGTCGGGACAGGGATTGTCGGCAATCAGCCCCAGCATTTT. Translation: CASVGTGIVGNQPQHF.

The V and J genes are TRBV19 and TRBJ2-1; perhaps TRBD1 as D (6 bases). The CDR3 runs to 14 residues. Trimming removed 4 bases at V and 4 bases at J, with 11 bases between. From germline, CDR1 is LNHDA and CDR2 SQIVND (reference sequence). The CDR3 coding sequence is TGTGCCAGTAGTAGAGGGACATATTACAATGAGCAGTTCTTC. Translation gives CASSRGTYYNEQFF.

The chain employs TRBV10-2 and TRBJ1-4; 9 nucleotides line up with TRBD1. The CDR3 covers 17 residues. V trimming: 0 bases; J trimming: 7 bases; junction bases outside the gene matches: 9. Germline V gene data show CDR1 as WSHSY and CDR2 as SAAADI. The CDR3 is CASSESTGTGISEKLFF. Written as DNA, the CDR3 is TGCGCCAGCAGTGAGTCTACCGGGACAGGGATAAGTGAAAAACTGTTTTTT.

This clone was counted a few times. The V gene is TRBV6-5, the J gene TRBJ2-7, with TRBD2 as a possible D gene (6 bases). Germline V CDR1 and CDR2: MNHEY, SVGAGI. The CDR3 has 14 amino acids. Between the trimmed V and J ends, which lost 2 bases and 2 bases, there was a span of 10 bases. The DNA of the CDR3 is TGTGCCAGCAGTTACGGGGGGTCCGCCTACGAGCAGTACTTC. Its protein is CASSYGGSAYEQYF.

Note on this clone: Sequence at one end of the junction differs from germline and may be a read error. The rearrangement joins TRBV28 to TRBJ2-7; D is undetermined. Germline V lookup: CDR1 MDHEN, CDR2 SYDVKM. The CDR3 loop spans 12 amino acids. The CDR3 DNA follows: TGTGCCAGCAGTTTACTCTCCCACGAGCAGTACTTC. Amino acid sequence: CASSLLSHEQYF.

V and J are TRBV5-1 and TRBJ1-2; TRBD1 agrees at 8 bases. This CDR3 region has 15 residues. CDR1 is SGHRS and CDR2 is YFSETQ in the germline V gene. V shed 0 bases and J 4 bases; nucleotides not matched to a gene: 5. Here the CDR3 DNA reads TGCGCCAGCAGCTTGGGCCAGGGGGCTGGCTATGGCTACACCTTC. Translated: CASSLGQGAGYGYTF. Using reference TRBV5-1 and TRBJ1-2 for the parts outside the CDR3, the full variable domain is KAGVTQTPRYLIKTRGQQVTLSCSPISGHRSVSWYQQTPGQGLQFLFEYFSETQRNKGNFPGRFSGRQFSNSRSEMNVSTLELGDSALYLCASSLGQGAGYGYTFGSGTRLTVV.

This sequence joins TRBV2 and TRBJ2-7, with D perhaps matching TRBD1 (5 bases). The CDR3 sequence is 11 residues long. CDR1 and CDR2 from the germline V gene are SNHLY and FYNNEI. V was trimmed by 10 bases and J by 6 bases, leaving 13 bases between them. CDR3 region: CAIPIRGEQYF. The CDR3 DNA reads TGTGCCATTCCCATTAGGGGCGAGCAGTACTTC.

This sequence joins TRBV5-1 and TRBJ1-6; D perhaps matches TRBD1 (5 bases). CDR1 and CDR2 from the germline V gene are SGHRS and YFSETQ. Trimming removed 2 bases at V and 5 bases at J, with 11 bases between. There are 15 residues in the CDR3. For the CDR3, the DNA is TGCGCCAGCAGCTTTGACAGAAACAATAATTCACCCCTCCACTTT. Its protein is CASSFDRNNNSPLHF.

The J gene is TRBJ1-3, the V gene TRBV28; TRBD1 agrees at 7 bases. The CDR3 sequence is 16 residues long. CDR1 is MDHEN, CDR2 SYDVKM, per germline. J gave up 0 bases and V 5 bases, and 7 bases lay outside the gene matches. The CDR3: CASSLRDRISGNTIYF. The CDR3 DNA reads as TGTGCCAGCAGTCTCCGGGACAGAATCTCTGGAAACACCATATATTTT.

V and J are TRBV6-5 and TRBJ2-4; D possibly corresponds to TRBD1 (6 bases). This CDR3 spans 15 amino acids. The V end was cut by 4 bases, the J end by 1 base, with 11 bases between. Germline CDR1 MNHEY, CDR2 SVGAGI. CDR3 bases: TGTGCCAGCAGTTCGTTCCAGGGGGCCAAAAACATTCAGTACTTC. This gives the protein CASSSFQGAKNIQYF.

The CDR3 sequence is CASSFNPSGYTF. The CDR3 DNA reads TGTGCCAGCAGCTTTAATCCCTCCGGCTACACCTTC. The J gene is TRBJ1-2, the V gene TRBV5-8; D remains ambiguous. The germline gives CDR1 SGHTS, CDR2 YDEGEE. Trimming shortened V by 2 bases and J by 8 bases, and 10 bases separated the two germline ends. CDR3 length: 12 residues.

The CDR3 DNA follows: TGTGCTAGTGGTTTCTCCCGAGGGACTGAAGCTTTCTTT. Protein product: CASGFSRGTEAFF. V usage is TRBV12-5 and J usage is TRBJ1-1; D not resolved. V shed 3 bases and J shed 5 bases, with 10 bases lying between them. The V gene's germline CDR1 is LGHNT and CDR2 FRNRAP. CDR3 length equals 13 residues.

J is TRBJ1-1 and V is TRBV9, with D possibly TRBD1 on 6 matching bases. Germline lookup yields CDR1 SGDLS and CDR2 YYNGEE. The CDR3 sequence is 12 residues long. The V gene lost 2 bases and the J gene lost 8 bases, with 10 bases spanning the gap. The CDR3 reads CASSVVQGEAFF. CDR3 in DNA: TGTGCCAGCAGCGTCGTACAGGGCGAAGCTTTCTTT.

The count of this clone is one. The chain is built from TRBV7-8 and TRBJ2-7; 7 bases are a match to TRBD1. Unmatched junction bases numbered 5, after V lost 3 bases and J lost 3 bases. CDR3 length: 14 residues. The V gene's germline CDR1 is SGHVS and CDR2 FQNEAQ. The CDR3 bases are TGTGCCAGCAGCTTGAGGGGGACAGACTACGAGCAGTACTTC. Encoded protein: CASSLRGTDYEQYF.

The rearrangement joins TRBV7-6 to TRBJ2-5, with 9 bases matching TRBD2. The CDR3 is made up of 15 amino acids. J gave up 2 bases and V 2 bases, and 3 bases lay outside the gene matches. Germline V gives CDR1 SGHVS, CDR2 FNYEAQ. CDR3 region: CASSLSGGLQETQYF. The CDR3 bases are TGTGCCAGCAGCTTAAGCGGGGGGCTACAAGAGACCCAGTACTTC.

This CDR3 reads CASRAYRDGTDTQYF. CDR3 bases: TGTGCCAGCAGAGCCTACAGGGACGGCACAGATACGCAGTATTTT. The V gene is TRBV6-5, the J gene TRBJ2-3; possibly TRBD1 for D (6 bases). Trimming shortened V by 6 bases and J by 1 base, and 14 bases separated the two germline ends. Germline loops: CDR1 MNHEY, CDR2 SVGAGI. CDR3 length equals 15 residues.

The rearrangement uses TRBV2 and TRBJ1-2; D unresolved. Trimming cost V 5 bases and J 5 bases, with 18 bases left between them. From germline, CDR1 is SNHLY and CDR2 FYNNEI. The CDR3 is 15 amino acids. CDR3 loop: CASSPNYVTHYGYTF. The CDR3 DNA is TGTGCCAGCAGTCCGAATTACGTGACTCATTATGGCTACACCTTC.

This chain links TRBV7-2 with TRBJ2-1; weak D call: TRBD2 (7 bases). V dropped 2 bases and J dropped 8 bases, with 13 bases sitting between them. This CDR3 has 14 amino acids. Germline CDR1 SGHTA, CDR2 FQGNSA. CDR3 loop: CASSLLGGPDEQFF. CDR3 nucleotide sequence: TGTGCCAGCAGCTTATTGGGGGGGCCCGATGAGCAGTTCTTC.